Each of the 24 T cell receptor beta chains below was sequenced from the same sample in a study of blood T cells in healthy people across ages. A J-beta primer mix and a sample-barcoded 5' primer were used in a second PCR of about 7 to 11 cycles. TCRdb ran MiXCR on the 5' RACE reads and lists one entry per CDR3 protein. The top ten clones hold roughly 18% of a sample with 650,000 to 1,000,000 distinct CDR3 sequences, 46% of them seen once. Material for sequencing was blood. Source of these receptors: a man aged 80 or over in good health.

CDR3 bases: TGCAGTGCTAGCGCCTGGGGTTTGGGGGATGAGCAGTTCTTC. Its protein product is CSASAWGLGDEQFF. The chain employs TRBV20-1 and TRBJ2-1; either TRBD1 or TRBD2 may supply D (5 bases each). The CDR3 spans 14 residues. CDR1 and CDR2 (germline): DFQATT, SNEGSKA (reference sequence). The V gene lost 3 bases and the J gene lost 8 bases, with 17 bases spanning the gap.

This chain connects TRBV9 to TRBJ2-3; D possibly uses TRBD1 or TRBD2 (5 bases each). There are 17 residues in the CDR3. Germline lookup yields CDR1 SGDLS and CDR2 YYNGEE. V lost 2 bases to trimming and J lost 4 bases, with 20 bases between them. The CDR3 nucleotides read TGTGCCAGCAGCGTTCCTAACCTAGGACGAGGGGCAGATACGCAGTATTTT. Its protein product is CASSVPNLGRGADTQYF.

The gene calls are TRBV7-2 and TRBJ2-5; D is possibly TRBD2 (6 bases). The CDR3 sequence is 14 residues long. Germline CDR1 and CDR2: SGHTA and FQGNSA. Between the trimmed V and J ends, which lost 1 base and 7 bases, there was a span of 13 bases. The CDR3 protein is CASSLVTWEATQYF. Here the CDR3 DNA reads TGTGCCAGCAGCTTAGTTACGTGGGAGGCGACCCAGTACTTC.

In this sample, this clonotype turned up a few times. This chain joins TRBV7-9 and TRBJ2-7; D is perhaps TRBD1 (9 bases). The V and J ends lost 6 bases and 4 bases respectively, with 25 bases between them. The germline V gene has CDR1 SEHNR and CDR2 FQNEAQ (reference sequence). The length of the CDR3 is 17 residues. DNA for the CDR3: TGTGCCAGCAGACCCCGGGACAGGGTTCCGGGAGGGTACGAGCAGTACTTC. It specifies CASRPRDRVPGGYEQYF. The full variable domain, in which reference TRBV7-9 and TRBJ2-7 provide the parts outside the CDR3, is DTGVSQNPRHKITKRGQNVTFRCDPISEHNRLYWYRQTLGQGPEFLTYFQNEAQLEKSRLLSDRFSAERPKGSFSTLEIQRTEQGDSAMYLCASRPRDRVPGGYEQYFGPGTRLTVT.

As regards this clonotype: A single base separates this from a much larger clone, so it may be a read error. The chain joins TRBV7-8 to TRBJ2-5, with 7 bases identical to TRBD1. The V gene end was trimmed by 4 bases and the J gene end by 11 bases; junction bases not matched to a gene: 4. Germline values: CDR1 SGHVS, CDR2 FQNEAQ. The CDR3 has 11 amino acids. CDR3 nucleotide sequence: TGTGCCAGCAGCTCCGGGACAGAGCAGTACTTC. Residues: CASSSGTEQYF. Full variable domain (missing parts from reference TRBV7-8 and TRBJ2-5): GAGVSQSPRYKVAKRGQDVALRCDPISGHVSLFWYQQALGQGPEFLTYFQNEAQLDKSGLPSDRFFAERPEGSVSTLKIQRTQQEDSAVYLCASSSGTEQYFGPGTRLLVL.

The table lists this clonotype with a few counts. The V call is TRBV29-1, the J call TRBJ2-7; 12 nucleotides align to TRBD2. V lost 6 bases to trimming and J lost 6 bases; unmatched junction nucleotides: 9. This CDR3 is built from 14 residues. Germline CDR1 reads SQVTM; CDR2 reads ANQGSEA. CDR3 in DNA: TGCAGCGTCCTTCCGACTAGCGGGAGTGGCGAGCAGTACTTC. This translates into CSVLPTSGSGEQYF.

V usage is TRBV18 and J usage is TRBJ2-4; TRBD1 matches 8 bases. TRBJ2-7 explains the end of the DNA better; the J call may be wrong. This CDR3 region has 15 residues. In germline, CDR1 is KGHSH, CDR2 LQKENI. DNA for the CDR3: TGTGCCAGCTCTCCCCGAAAGGACAGGGCCTACGAGCAGTACTTC. It is translated as CASSPRKDRAYEQYF.

The chain combines TRBV20-1 with TRBJ1-2, with D possibly matching TRBD1 (5 bases). The V end was cut by 0 bases, the J end by 2 bases, with 13 bases between. Germline V gene lookup returns CDR1 DFQATT and CDR2 SNEGSKA (reference sequence). The CDR3 runs 15 residues. The CDR3, as DNA: TGCAGTGCTAGAGATTACGGAGGGGAGAACTATGGCTACACCTTC. Translation gives CSARDYGGENYGYTF.

This clonotype was recorded only once. The gene calls are TRBV6-2 or TRBV6-3 and TRBJ2-1; the D gene is possibly TRBD2 (5 bases). Germline V gene data show CDR1 as MNHEY and CDR2 as SVGEGT. V was trimmed by 11 bases and J by 13 bases, leaving 27 bases between them. This CDR3 is built from 14 residues. The CDR3 DNA follows: TGTGCCTGCACCACCCCCTTGCCAGCCGGGGAACAGTTCTTC. This translates into CACTTPLPAGEQFF.

The table lists this clonotype with a few counts. V usage is TRBV2 and J usage is TRBJ2-1; D unresolved. Per the germline V gene, CDR1 is SNHLY and CDR2 is FYNNEI. V shed 8 bases and J shed 9 bases, with 11 bases lying between them. The length of the CDR3 is 11 residues. CDR3 in amino acids: CASQVVGEQFF. The CDR3 coding sequence is TGTGCCAGCCAAGTAGTGGGTGAGCAGTTCTTC.

The chain is built from TRBV28 and TRBJ2-7, with 7 bases matching TRBD1. The CDR3 is made up of 12 amino acids. The ends lost 6 bases at V and 8 bases at J; junction bases unmatched: 7. CDR1 and CDR2 from the germline V gene are MDHEN and SYDVKM. CDR3 region: CASSRDRAKQYF. The CDR3 DNA reads as TGTGCCAGCAGCCGAGACAGGGCAAAGCAGTACTTC.

The gene calls are TRBV20-1 and TRBJ2-4; tentatively, D is TRBD1 or TRBD2 (6 bases each). This CDR3 has 17 amino acids. V lost 6 bases and J 0 bases, leaving 21 bases between the germline ends. Germline CDR1 and CDR2: DFQATT and SNEGSKA (reference sequence). Here the CDR3 reads CSAEPTGSGEAKNIQYF. In nucleotides, the CDR3 is TGCAGTGCAGAACCTACAGGGTCGGGGGAAGCCAAAAACATTCAGTACTTC.

The V and J genes are TRBV14 and TRBJ2-4; 11 bases align to TRBD2. The V gene end was trimmed by 4 bases and the J gene end by 13 bases; junction bases not matched to a gene: 15. The germline CDR1 and CDR2 sequences are SGHDN and FVKESK. The CDR3 loop spans 16 amino acids. The CDR3 protein is CASSLLSGRAVNEQYF. CDR3 bases: TGTGCCAGCAGCCTTCTTAGCGGGAGGGCCGTCAATGAGCAGTACTTC. The full variable domain, with the rest looked up from reference TRBV14 and TRBJ2-4, is EAGVTQFPSHSVIEKGQTVTLRCDPISGHDNLYWYRRVMGKEIKFLLHFVKESKQDESGMPNNRFLAERTGGTYSTLKVQPAELEDSGVYFCASSLLSGRAVNEQYFGAGTRLSVL.

This clonotype was observed a single time. Just one base apart from a much larger clone, this may be a read error. CDR3: CASSLNAGARPDSPLHF. The CDR3 DNA reads TGTGCCAGCAGCCTAAATGCAGGGGCACGGCCGGATTCACCCCTCCACTTT. The chain joins TRBV27 to TRBJ1-6; D possibly corresponds to TRBD1 (6 bases). This CDR3 region has 17 residues. Looked up from germline, CDR1 is MNHEY and CDR2 is SMNVEV (reference sequence). V dropped 6 bases and J dropped 8 bases, with 23 bases sitting between them.

V usage is TRBV19 and J usage is TRBJ2-5; the match to TRBD2 covers 10 bases. This CDR3 comprises 17 residues. The junction had 14 bases not matched to a gene; V was cut back by 5 bases and J by 5 bases. Germline CDR1 is LNHDA and CDR2 is SQIVND (reference sequence). CDR3 DNA: TGTGCCAGTAGTTCCCCCGGGCTAGCGGGAGTCTCGGAGACCCAGTACTTC. It specifies CASSSPGLAGVSETQYF. Together with reference TRBV19 and TRBJ2-5, the CDR3 gives the full variable domain: DGGITQSPKYLFRKEGQNVTLSCEQNLNHDAMYWYRQDPGQGLRLIYYSQIVNDFQKGDIAEGYSVSREKKESFPLTVTSAQKNPTAFYLCASSSPGLAGVSETQYFGPGTRLLVL.

This clonotype was picked up one time. The CDR3 sequence: CASSKQGGAGASYEQYF. CDR3 DNA: TGTGCCAGCAGCAAACAAGGTGGAGCGGGGGCTTCCTACGAGCAGTACTTC. V usage is TRBV7-2 and J usage is TRBJ2-7; 8 bases match TRBD2. With 5 bases clipped from V and 1 base from J, the junction kept 13 bases outside the gene matches. The CDR3 has 17 amino acids. Germline V lookup: CDR1 SGHTA, CDR2 FQGNSA.

The chain couples TRBV20-1 to TRBJ2-7; tentative D call: TRBD1 (5 bases). The length of the CDR3 is 13 residues. Deletions cut 6 bases from V and 2 bases from J, with 14 bases between. Per germline, CDR1 DFQATT and CDR2 SNEGSKA (reference sequence). The CDR3 sequence: CSAPDGATYEQYF. Written as DNA, the CDR3 is TGCAGTGCCCCCGATGGGGCTACCTACGAGCAGTACTTC.

The rearrangement joins TRBV20-1 to TRBJ1-5; 8 nucleotides agree with TRBD1. Germline CDR1 reads DFQATT; CDR2 reads SNEGSKA (reference sequence). This CDR3 comprises 15 residues. Losses at the gene ends were 6 bases for V and 2 bases for J; bases not matched to a gene: 9. The CDR3 here is CSATDRGDGNQPQHF. CDR3 bases: TGCAGTGCCACCGACAGGGGCGACGGCAATCAGCCCCAGCATTTT.

This clonotype has more than one count but fewer than ten. This chain links TRBV7-3 with TRBJ2-5; 10 bases fit TRBD1. V lost 0 bases, J lost 7 bases, and 5 bases stayed unmatched. The V gene's germline CDR1 is SGHTA and CDR2 FQGTGA. The CDR3 contains 15 residues. This CDR3 is CASSLTGTGDATQYF. The CDR3 nucleotides read TGTGCCAGCAGCTTAACCGGGACAGGGGATGCGACCCAGTACTTC.

The chain uses TRBV28 and TRBJ2-1; 11 positions agree with TRBD1. Germline V gene sequence: CDR1 MDHEN, CDR2 SYDVKM. The CDR3 runs 17 residues. V shed 5 bases, J shed 3 bases, and the junction held 9 bases outside the gene matches. The CDR3: CASSIYSGQGVYNEQFF. Written as DNA, the CDR3 is TGTGCCAGCAGTATTTACTCGGGACAGGGGGTCTACAATGAGCAGTTCTTC.

V gene TRBV3-1 combines with J gene TRBJ2-3, with 7 bases matching TRBD1. Germline V gene sequence: CDR1 LGHDT, CDR2 YNNKEL (reference sequence). This CDR3 spans 14 amino acids. The V gene end was trimmed by 6 bases and the J gene end by 0 bases; junction bases not matched to a gene: 3. The CDR3 region is CASRTGASTDTQYF. DNA for the CDR3: TGTGCCAGCAGAACAGGGGCAAGCACAGATACGCAGTATTTT.

The J gene is TRBJ2-1, the V gene TRBV5-1, with D perhaps TRBD2 (5 bases). This CDR3 has 16 residues. In germline, CDR1 is SGHRS, CDR2 YFSETQ. V was trimmed by 0 bases and J by 8 bases, leaving 18 bases between them. The CDR3 region is CASSLAMGRLAHEQFF. The CDR3 region has the DNA TGCGCCAGCAGCTTGGCCATGGGTCGCCTAGCCCATGAGCAGTTCTTC.

This clonotype was picked up a small number of times. The junction differs from germline at one of its ends, possibly a read error. The rearrangement joins TRBV9 to TRBJ2-7; no clear D gene. The CDR3 totals 14 residues. Germline V gives CDR1 SGDLS, CDR2 YYNGEE. CDR3 nucleotide sequence: TGTGCCAGCAGCGTCTTCCTGAGCTCCCACGAGCAGTACTTC. Translation: CASSVFLSSHEQYF.

As concerns this clonotype: An end of the junction differs from the germline gene, which may be a read error. V is TRBV9 and J is TRBJ2-5; 8 bases agree with TRBD1. This CDR3 contains 17 residues. Germline CDR1 reads SGDLS; CDR2 reads YYNGEE. The DNA for the CDR3 is TGTGCCGGCAGCGTTGGACCTTTACAGGGGGATCAAGAGACCCAGTACTTC. Its protein is CAGSVGPLQGDQETQYF.